This T cell receptor beta chain was obtained from a study of beta chain features in type 1 diabetes. The overall study: Examination covered around 98,000,000 sorted cells spanning all samples.

One heparinised draw, averaging around 120 mL, was taken per donor. CD4+ naive, central memory, regulatory and stem cell-like memory cells were sorted via CD45RO/CCR7/CD25/CD127/CD95/CD27. Germline-derived CDR1 and CDR2 are SGHTA and FQGTGA. Trimming took off 5 bases at V and 9 bases at J, with 17 bases between the two ends. The CDR3 spans 14 residues. Whole-study findings and limits: Moderate yet significant TCRB CDR3 shortening was seen in Type 1 diabetes patients in all four CD4+ subsets. A PCR bias possibly favoring shorter templates would apply equally to patients and controls.

A remark on this clone: Its target is not known.

Every isolated RNA sample was fully reverse transcribed, so sequencing captured expressed TCRB transcripts. The repertoire was sequenced with immunoSEQ multiplex PCR; TCRdb's copy has only in-frame clones and lacks some. The sample has 640,000 or so clones, roughly an eighth seen once. This TCR derives from a man aged 18 to 30 with type 1 diabetes. The sequencing input was naive CD4+ T cells from blood. The chain uses TRBV7-3 and TRBJ2-1, with D tentatively TRBD2 (5 bases). The CDR3 reads CASSPQPTGSEQFF. The CDR3 DNA follows: TGTGCCAGCAGCCCCCAGCCCACGGGGAGTGAGCAGTTCTTC.